Listed here are 28 T cell receptor beta chains from one sample, sequenced in a study of CD8+ T cells in alopecia areata. The sample's treatment: oral pan-JAK inhibitor, 5-10 mg twice daily. Extracted RNA was reverse transcribed, and the resulting cDNA served as sequencing template. Only in-frame clones appear in the TCRdb table, and some are missing; sequencing was by immunoSEQ multiplex PCR. The sample lists 190,000 or so clones, around three fifths occurring once. Sequences were derived from CD8+ T cells sorted from blood, sampled at week 24, from a patient treated with tofacitinib. The origin of the receptors is a human donor with alopecia areata.

This clone was seen a handful of times. The chain recombines TRBV5-1 with TRBJ2-7; maybe TRBD1 (6 bases). V was clipped by 3 bases and J by 1 base, with 26 bases between them. CDR1 and CDR2 (germline): SGHRS, YFSETQ. The CDR3 spans 19 residues. The CDR3 nucleotides read TGCGCCAGCAGCTCTCCATGGACAGATCGGCTTGGGCATTCCTACGAGCAGTACTTC. Protein sequence: CASSSPWTDRLGHSYEQYF.

The J gene is TRBJ1-3, the V gene TRBV30; D gene uncertain. Germline lookup yields CDR1 GTSNPN and CDR2 SVGIG (reference sequence). CDR3 length: 13 amino acids. Deletions cut 8 bases from V and 0 bases from J, with 11 bases between. CDR3 protein: CALEGLSGNTIYF. The CDR3 region has the DNA TGTGCCCTAGAAGGTCTCTCTGGAAACACCATATATTTT. The full variable domain, rest sourced from reference TRBV30 and TRBJ1-3, is SQTIHQWPATLVQPVGSPLSLECTVEGTSNPNLYWYRQAAGRGLQLLFYSVGIGQISSEVPQNLSASRPQDRQFILSSKKLLLSDSGFYLCALEGLSGNTIYFGEGSWLTVV.

The chain employs TRBV5-1 and TRBJ1-2, with a tentative D call TRBD1 (6 bases). The germline gives CDR1 SGHRS, CDR2 YFSETQ. V lost 3 bases to trimming and J lost 4 bases, with 10 bases between them. The CDR3 has 13 residues. CDR3 residues: CASSSLDSYGYTF. Here the CDR3 DNA reads TGCGCCAGCAGCTCCCTGGACAGCTATGGCTACACCTTC.

This chain joins TRBV25-1 and TRBJ2-5, with 9 bases that match TRBD1. V was pared by 5 bases and J by 5 bases, with 6 bases of the junction left unmatched. Germline CDR1 reads MGHDK; CDR2 reads SYGVNS. The CDR3 extends over 14 amino acids. The CDR3 loop reads CASSLGQGWETQYF. The CDR3 DNA follows: TGTGCCAGCAGTTTGGGACAGGGTTGGGAGACCCAGTACTTC.

CDR3 sequence reads: CASSPGGQQPQHF. The CDR3 bases are TGTGCCAGCAGCCCAGGGGGACAACAGCCCCAGCATTTT. The chain uses TRBV7-8 and TRBJ1-5, with TRBD1 matching over 7 bases. V lost 5 bases, J lost 7 bases, and 5 bases stayed unmatched. This CDR3 contains 13 residues. Germline values: CDR1 SGHVS, CDR2 FQNEAQ.

V usage is TRBV18 and J usage is TRBJ2-1, with 12 bases identical to TRBD2. The CDR3 sequence is 19 residues long. Per the germline V gene, CDR1 is KGHSH and CDR2 is LQKENI. Germline trimming cut 5 bases from V and 3 bases from J; bases unmatched to any gene: 14. CDR3 protein: CASSERRLTSGGLYNEQFF. The CDR3 bases are TGTGCCAGCTCAGAGAGGAGGCTGACTAGCGGGGGCCTCTACAATGAGCAGTTCTTC. Full variable domain (missing parts from reference TRBV18 and TRBJ2-1): NAGVMQNPRHLVRRRGQEARLRCSPMKGHSHVYWYRQLPEEGLKFMVYLQKENIIDESGMPKERFSAEFPKEGPSILRIQQVVRGDSAAYFCASSERRLTSGGLYNEQFFGPGTRLTVL.

The chain is built from TRBV7-6 and TRBJ1-1; D ambiguous. This CDR3 comprises 15 residues. Germline CDR1 and CDR2: SGHVS and FNYEAQ. V shed 4 bases and J shed 0 bases, with 12 bases lying between them. The CDR3 DNA reads TGTGCCAGCAGCTCCAAGGCAAGGGTGAACACTGAAGCTTTCTTT. It encodes CASSSKARVNTEAFF. The complete variable domain, with remaining parts taken from reference TRBV7-6 and TRBJ1-1, reads GAGVSQSPRYKVTKRGQDVALRCDPISGHVSLYWYRQALGQGPEFLTYFNYEAQQDKSGLPNDRFSAERPEGSISTLTIQRTEQRDSAMYRCASSSKARVNTEAFFGQGTRLTVV.

The V call is TRBV14, the J call TRBJ1-2; D unclear. Trimming removed 5 bases at V and 4 bases at J, with 8 bases between. The CDR3 is 12 amino acids. Germline V gene data show CDR1 as SGHDN and CDR2 as FVKESK. DNA for the CDR3: TGTGCCAGCAGCTTAAACAGCTATGGCTACACCTTC. Translation gives CASSLNSYGYTF.

This sequence joins TRBV7-9 and TRBJ2-2; D may be TRBD2 (6 bases). In germline, CDR1 is SEHNR, CDR2 FQNEAQ (reference sequence). CDR3 size: 14 residues. V lost 4 bases to trimming and J lost 6 bases, with 12 bases between them. DNA of the CDR3: TGTGCCAGCAGCTCAGGAGGGTTGGCCGGGGAGCTGTTTTTT. Its translation: CASSSGGLAGELFF.

This clone has more than one count but fewer than ten. V and J are TRBV15 and TRBJ1-4, with 9 bases lining up with TRBD1. The CDR3 contains 20 residues. Germline V gene lookup returns CDR1 LNHNV and CDR2 YYDKDF (reference sequence). Germline trimming cut 3 bases from V and 10 bases from J; bases unmatched to any gene: 24. Here the CDR3 DNA reads TGTGCCACCAGCAGCGTTGGACAGGGGAGAAGGGAGGGACCATATGGAAAACTGTTTTTT. It specifies CATSSVGQGRREGPYGKLFF.

The V and J genes are TRBV6-6 and TRBJ2-1; 10 nucleotides align to TRBD2. The germline CDR1 and CDR2 sequences are MNHNY and SVGAGI (reference sequence). With 7 bases clipped from V and 4 bases from J, the junction kept 4 bases outside the gene matches. The CDR3 runs to 14 residues. The CDR3 spells CASTRTSGYNEQFF. CDR3 DNA: TGTGCCAGCACCCGGACTAGCGGTTACAATGAGCAGTTCTTC.

This chain joins TRBV11-2 and TRBJ2-5; 9 bases line up with TRBD1. The CDR3 length is 14 residues. Germline-derived CDR1 and CDR2 are SGHAT and FQNNGV. V lost 3 bases, J lost 4 bases, and 3 bases stayed unmatched. The CDR3 spells CASSFPDRGETQYF. As DNA, the CDR3 is TGTGCCAGCAGCTTCCCGGACAGGGGAGAGACCCAGTACTTC.

The chain recombines TRBV7-8 with TRBJ2-7; 15 nucleotides agree with TRBD2. V trimming: 5 bases; J trimming: 3 bases; junction bases outside the gene matches: 5. The CDR3 covers 16 residues. CDR1 is SGHVS, CDR2 FQNEAQ, per germline. The chain's CDR3 is CASSRRTSGGDYEQYF. The CDR3 DNA reads TGTGCCAGCAGCAGACGGACTAGCGGGGGGGACTACGAGCAGTACTTC.

The gene calls are TRBV15 and TRBJ1-6, with D possibly being TRBD1 (5 bases). Germline lookup yields CDR1 LNHNV and CDR2 YYDKDF (reference sequence). V lost 5 bases to trimming and J lost 5 bases, with 13 bases between them. CDR3 length: 15 amino acids. The CDR3 bases are TGTGCCACCAGCGGACGGGACGTAGATAATTCACCCCTCCACTTT. This gives the protein CATSGRDVDNSPLHF.

This clone was seen only a few times. The chain combines TRBV4-2 with TRBJ2-5; tentative D call: TRBD1 (5 bases). Looked up from germline, CDR1 is LGHNA and CDR2 is YNFKEQ. The CDR3 extends over 16 amino acids. V was clipped by 1 base and J by 4 bases, with 16 bases between them. CDR3 bases: TGTGCCAGCAGCCAAGTTGGGGCCACTCTGGGAGAGACCCAGTACTTC. Encoded protein: CASSQVGATLGETQYF.

V gene TRBV15 combines with J gene TRBJ1-5; D gene unclear. Trimming shortened V by 3 bases and J by 2 bases, and 5 bases separated the two germline ends. The CDR3 consists of 13 residues. Germline CDR1 is LNHNV and CDR2 is YYDKDF (reference sequence). CDR3: CATSSGGNQPQHF. The DNA for the CDR3 is TGTGCCACCAGCAGTGGAGGCAATCAGCCCCAGCATTTT.

The rearrangement uses TRBV20-1 and TRBJ2-2; no clear D. Germline V gene sequence: CDR1 DFQATT, CDR2 SNEGSKA (reference sequence). The CDR3 contains 11 residues. V lost 5 bases and J lost 5, with 6 bases in between. The CDR3 DNA reads as TGCAGTGCTCCGACAACCGGGGAGCTGTTTTTT. Translation: CSAPTTGELFF.

This chain uses TRBV5-1 with TRBJ2-3; possibly TRBD2 for D (6 bases). Per the germline V gene, CDR1 is SGHRS and CDR2 is YFSETQ. Trimming shortened V by 4 bases and J by 1 base, and 19 bases separated the two germline ends. This CDR3 spans 17 amino acids. This CDR3 reads CASSGTGVSGGTDTQYF. CDR3 coding DNA: TGCGCCAGCAGCGGGACGGGGGTGAGCGGTGGCACAGATACGCAGTATTTT.

The chain joins TRBV9 to TRBJ2-2; 12 bases align to TRBD2. Germline CDR1 SGDLS, CDR2 YYNGEE. Losses at the gene ends were 4 bases for V and 3 bases for J; bases not matched to a gene: 7. The CDR3 runs 17 residues. CDR3 nucleotides: TGTGCCAGCAGCTCGACTAGCGGGGGTCCGGACACCGGGGAGCTGTTTTTT. Its protein is CASSSTSGGPDTGELFF.

The gene calls are TRBV10-3 and TRBJ2-1, with 12 bases that match TRBD2. CDR1 and CDR2 from the germline V gene are ENHRY and SYGVKD. V lost 3 bases to trimming and J lost 7 bases; unmatched junction nucleotides: 4. The CDR3 has 15 residues. The CDR3 sequence: CAISELAGGSNEQFF. The CDR3 bases are TGTGCCATCAGTGAACTAGCGGGGGGTTCGAATGAGCAGTTCTTC.

A few counts support this clone. At the DNA level, this CDR3 is encoded by other sequences in the same sample as well. The genes are TRBV7-9 and TRBJ1-2; D remains unclear. The CDR3 runs 14 residues. Germline lookup yields CDR1 SEHNR and CDR2 FQNEAQ (reference sequence). The V end was cut by 1 base, the J end by 2 bases, with 8 bases between. The CDR3 DNA sequence: TGTGCCAGCAGCTTAGGGGGAGGAAACTATGGCTACACCTTC. Residues: CASSLGGGNYGYTF.

The chain recombines TRBV6-6 with TRBJ2-1; no definite D call. Trimming removed 4 bases at V and 8 bases at J, with 18 bases between. Looked up from germline, CDR1 is MNHNY and CDR2 is SVGAGI (reference sequence). This CDR3 has 15 amino acids. CDR3 residues: CASSFSPTFVDEQFF. The DNA of the CDR3 is TGTGCCAGCAGTTTTTCCCCTACTTTCGTTGATGAGCAGTTCTTC.

This clone has only one observation. This chain connects TRBV30 to TRBJ1-2; D is unresolved. V was clipped by 4 bases and J by 4 bases, with 13 bases between them. This CDR3 is 13 amino acids long. Germline lookup yields CDR1 GTSNPN and CDR2 SVGIG (reference sequence). The CDR3 DNA reads TGTGCCTGGATGCGGGGAGCTTTCTATGGCTACACCTTC. Amino acid sequence: CAWMRGAFYGYTF. The full variable domain, with the rest looked up from reference TRBV30 and TRBJ1-2, is SQTIHQWPATLVQPVGSPLSLECTVEGTSNPNLYWYRQAAGRGLQLLFYSVGIGQISSEVPQNLSASRPQDRQFILSSKKLLLSDSGFYLCAWMRGAFYGYTFGSGTRLTVV.

The rearrangement links TRBV7-2 to TRBJ2-7, with 10 bases identical to TRBD1. V lost 2 bases and J lost 4; bases outside the gene matches: 8. Germline V lookup: CDR1 SGHTA, CDR2 FQGNSA. The CDR3 is made up of 16 amino acids. The CDR3 loop is CASSLYGDRGIYEQYF. The CDR3 DNA reads TGTGCCAGCAGCTTATACGGGGACAGGGGAATTTACGAGCAGTACTTC. Variable domain in full (rest from reference TRBV7-2 and TRBJ2-7): GAGVSQSPSNKVTEKGKDVELRCDPISGHTALYWYRQSLGQGLEFLIYFQGNSAPDKSGLPSDRFSAERTGGSVSTLTIQRTQQEDSAVYLCASSLYGDRGIYEQYFGPGTRLTVT.

V is TRBV27 and J is TRBJ2-7; 9 nucleotides align to TRBD1. V was clipped by 1 base and J by 5 bases; unmatched bases: 3. Germline V CDR1 and CDR2: MNHEY, SMNVEV (reference sequence). CDR3 length equals 14 residues. CDR3 sequence (DNA): TGTGCCAGCAGTTTATTGGGACAGGGTGACGAGCAGTACTTC. It yields the protein CASSLLGQGDEQYF.

Only a few counts were recorded for this clone. The genes are TRBV7-8 and TRBJ2-3, with 8 bases that match TRBD1. V trimming: 5 bases; J trimming: 6 bases; junction bases outside the gene matches: 10. CDR3 length equals 15 residues. Germline lookup yields CDR1 SGHVS and CDR2 FQNEAQ. The CDR3 nucleotides are TGTGCCAGCAGCGACTGGACAGGGATGGCGGATACGCAGTATTTT. Translated: CASSDWTGMADTQYF.

This chain connects TRBV18 to TRBJ2-3, with unresolved D. CDR3 length equals 14 residues. Trimming took off 2 bases at V and 2 bases at J, with 8 bases between the two ends. In germline, CDR1 is KGHSH, CDR2 LQKENI. The CDR3 region has the DNA TGTGCCAGCTCACCAGTAAGGGTCACAGATACGCAGTATTTT. Residues: CASSPVRVTDTQYF.

The V call is TRBV27, the J call TRBJ2-3; D gene unclear. CDR3 length equals 15 residues. V lost 5 bases to trimming and J lost 1 base, with 13 bases between them. In germline, CDR1 is MNHEY, CDR2 SMNVEV (reference sequence). CDR3 protein: CASSEDPTGTDTQYF. The CDR3 DNA sequence: TGTGCCAGCAGTGAGGACCCTACTGGCACAGATACGCAGTATTTT.